This TCR beta chain was retrieved from a study of cytotoxic CD8 clonotypes in ibrutinib-treated CLL. Study at large: Response samples were drawn at a median of around 12 months of treatment, range 6 to 36.

Profiling relied on immunoSEQ multiplex PCR, and the TCRdb table lists in-frame clones only, not all of them. The repertoire holds 330,000 or so clones, 67% seen once, with 6% to 6.5% in the top ten. The CDR3 runs 14 residues. Trimming removed 4 bases at V and 5 bases at J, with 13 bases between. Germline loops: CDR1 SGHTS, CDR2 YDEGEE. This TCR came from a human donor with chronic lymphocytic leukemia. This specimen consisted of PBMCs, obtained after 36 months of ibrutinib treatment. The chain links TRBV5-8 to TRBJ1-5; tentatively, D is TRBD1 (5 bases). The CDR3 region is CASSLRGFHQPQHF. The CDR3 nucleotides read TGTGCCAGCAGCCTTAGGGGTTTTCATCAGCCCCAGCATTTT. The entire variable domain, with the rest obtained from reference TRBV5-8 and TRBJ1-5, is as follows: EAGVTQSPTHLIKTRGQQATLRCSPISGHTSVYWYQQALGLGLQFLLWYDEGEERNRGNFPPRFSGRQFPNYSSELNVNALELEDSALYLCASSLRGFHQPQHFGDGTRLSIL.